The sequence of this T cell receptor (beta chain) was determined in a study of radiation and T cells in renal cell carcinoma. Study-level background: Nephrectomy followed 15 Gy stereotactic body radiation by 4 weeks. Study observations and caveats: No pretreatment tumor biopsies were available for baseline clonotypes.

Details on this clone: Its antigen is currently unknown.

Sample time point: baseline pretreatment blood. Specified treatment: 15 Gy SBRT to primary tumor, nephrectomy 4 weeks later. Blood was sampled at baseline, 2 weeks and 4 weeks after SBRT. TCRdb's copy holds only in-frame clones and misses some; the assay was immunoSEQ multiplex PCR. The data show some 100,000 clones, about 79% seen once. V was cut by 2 bases and J by 0 bases, with 7 bases left in between. This CDR3 region has 14 residues. Germline CDR1 reads MNHNS; CDR2 reads SASEGT. The source is a man aged 60 to 75 with renal cell carcinoma. The input for sequencing was blood, taken from a patient whose treatment included radiotherapy and nephrectomy. The chain carries TRBV6-1 and TRBJ1-2; D call uncertain. The CDR3 bases are TGTGCCAGCAGTGAAAACGGGGCTAACTATGGCTACACCTTC. This gives the protein CASSENGANYGYTF.